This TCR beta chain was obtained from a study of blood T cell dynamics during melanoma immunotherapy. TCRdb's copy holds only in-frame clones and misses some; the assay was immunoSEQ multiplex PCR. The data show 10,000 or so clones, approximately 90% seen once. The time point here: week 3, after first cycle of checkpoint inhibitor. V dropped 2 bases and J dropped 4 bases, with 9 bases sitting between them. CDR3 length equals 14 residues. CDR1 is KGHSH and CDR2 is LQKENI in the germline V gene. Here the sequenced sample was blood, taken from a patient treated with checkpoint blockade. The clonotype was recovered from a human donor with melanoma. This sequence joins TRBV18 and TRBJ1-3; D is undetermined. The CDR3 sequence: CASSPREAGNTIYF. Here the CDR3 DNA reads TGTGCCAGCTCACCAAGGGAAGCGGGAAACACCATATATTTT.